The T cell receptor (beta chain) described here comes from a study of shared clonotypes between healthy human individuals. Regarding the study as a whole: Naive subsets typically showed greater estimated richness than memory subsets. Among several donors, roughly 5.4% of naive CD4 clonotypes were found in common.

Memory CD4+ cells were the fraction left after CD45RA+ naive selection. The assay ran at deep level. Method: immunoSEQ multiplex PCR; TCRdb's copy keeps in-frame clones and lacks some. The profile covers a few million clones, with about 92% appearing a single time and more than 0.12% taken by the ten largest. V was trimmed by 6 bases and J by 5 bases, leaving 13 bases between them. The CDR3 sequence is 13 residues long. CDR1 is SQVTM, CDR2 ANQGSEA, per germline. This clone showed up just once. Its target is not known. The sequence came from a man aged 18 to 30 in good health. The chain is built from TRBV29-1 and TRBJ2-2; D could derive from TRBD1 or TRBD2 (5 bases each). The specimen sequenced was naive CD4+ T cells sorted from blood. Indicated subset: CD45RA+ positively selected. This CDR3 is CSVAVWGTGELFF. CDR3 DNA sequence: TGCAGCGTAGCCGTCTGGGGGACCGGGGAGCTGTTTTTT.